This T cell receptor (beta chain) was sequenced for a study of blood T cell repertoires in COVID-19. CDR1 and CDR2 (germline): SGHDN, FVKESK. The CDR3 is 16 residues long. With V trimmed by 4 bases and J by 4 bases, 9 bases remained unmatched. The protocol was immunoSEQ multiplex PCR, while the TCRdb copy is restricted to in-frame clones and leaves out a portion. Here the sample spans fewer than 350,000 clones, about nine tenths being singletons. The specimen sequenced was peripheral blood. This sequence originates from a woman aged 30 to 39 with COVID-19, enrolled during active disease. This sequence joins TRBV14 and TRBJ2-1; 8 bases line up with TRBD2. In DNA, the CDR3 is TGTGCCAGCAGCCCTTGGGATAGCGGGGCGTACAATGAGCAGTTCTTC. Translated, it gives CASSPWDSGAYNEQFF.